This note documents a single TCR beta chain sequence. Antigen unknown. Generated by immunoSEQ multiplex PCR, the TCRdb table keeps only in-frame clones and is missing some. Of about 1.5 million clones listed, around 98% were seen once; the top ten hold less than 0.55%. This sample is part of a study of shared clonotypes between healthy human individuals. Across the study: Used for every donor were three CD4 naive, three CD4 memory, two CD8 naive and one CD8 memory plate.

V was trimmed by 8 bases and J by 4 bases, leaving 17 bases between them. The CDR3 contains 14 residues. The germline V gene has CDR1 MNHNS and CDR2 SASEGT. Study findings and constraints: A handful of donors shared around 5.1% of their naive CD4 clonotypes.

Sequencing was done on a sample of naive CD4+ T cells sorted from blood. This sample's subset: CD45RA+ positively selected. The receptor comes from a man aged 25 to 40 in good health. The chain has TRBV6-1 and TRBJ1-2; D not certain. Here the CDR3 reads CASRHIRESYGYTF. The CDR3 DNA reads TGTGCCAGCCGTCATATCCGTGAATCCTATGGCTACACCTTC.